The sequence of this T cell receptor beta chain was determined in a study of shared clonotypes between healthy human individuals. Study background: Researchers drew samples from two women and three men aged 18 to 49.

In germline, CDR1 is MNHEY, CDR2 SMNVEV (reference sequence). The CDR3 is 13 amino acids. V lost 0 bases and J lost 7, with 9 bases in between. Cells designated naive CD8 were CD45RO-negative and were positively selected for CCR7, with terminally differentiated effector memory CD45RA+ cells excluded. Points on this clone: Its target is unknown.

Profiled with immunoSEQ multiplex PCR; TCRdb holds only in-frame clones, not every one. In the table there are about 2 million clones, about 95% of which are singletons. Overall study findings and caveats: The study drew on few donors, limiting represented genetic and exposure-history diversity.

V usage is TRBV27 and J usage is TRBJ1-2, with D tentatively TRBD1 (6 bases). The sequence was obtained from a man aged 18 to 29 in good health. Sequencing was performed on naive CD8+ T cells sorted from blood. The CDR3 reads CASSLSGATGYTF. CDR3 DNA: TGTGCCAGCAGTTTATCGGGGGCTACTGGCTACACCTTC.